Here is one T cell receptor beta chain with its context. The sample is drawn from a study of blood T cell repertoires in COVID-19. V dropped 2 bases and J dropped 4; count of bases not matched to a gene: 2. Germline values: CDR1 MNHEY, CDR2 SMNVEV (reference sequence). The CDR3 loop spans 14 amino acids. Clones were sequenced by immunoSEQ multiplex PCR, and TCRdb holds only the in-frame ones, with some missing. Seen here are some 320,000 clones, more than 90% observed once, and the top ten hold 2% to 3%. This TCR was sampled from a man aged 55-75 years who had recovered from COVID-19. The sequenced sample consisted of PBMCs or T cells enriched from blood (not recorded which). The V call is TRBV27, the J call TRBJ2-1, with 7 bases lining up with TRBD2. As DNA, the CDR3 is TGTGCCAGCAGTTTAACCGGGAGGTACAATGAGCAGTTCTTC. Encoded protein: CASSLTGRYNEQFF.